Shown below are 7 T cell receptor beta chains from a single sample sequenced in a study of OX40 agonist ivuxolimab in advanced cancers. Libraries were made using the immunoSEQ multiplex PCR assay. TCRdb's version of the immuneACCESS table is confined to in-frame rearrangements and falls short of the full clone set. An unresolved V gene accounts for under half of the shortfall where checked; the remainder is of unknown origin. The table for this sample lists roughly 43,000 clones; roughly 90% of them were counted only once. Of the sample, 12% falls within the top ten clones. The material sequenced was CD4+ or CD8+ T cells sorted from blood, taken in a trial of the OX40 agonist ivuxolimab. The receptors come from an adult with an advanced solid tumor such as melanoma, head and neck, liver or kidney cancer.

In its sample, this clone was seen once. The chain links TRBV5-1 to TRBJ2-1, with TRBD2 matching 15 bases. V was clipped by 3 bases and J by 9 bases; unmatched bases: 4. The CDR3 sequence is 15 residues long. Germline assignment: CDR1 SGHRS and CDR2 YFSETQ. Here the CDR3 DNA reads TGCGCCAGCAGCTCGGGGACTAGCGGGAGGAGTGAGCAGTTCTTC. This translates into CASSSGTSGRSEQFF.

The gene calls are TRBV27 and TRBJ2-1; maybe TRBD2 (6 bases). The CDR3 is 14 amino acids. From germline, CDR1 is MNHEY and CDR2 SMNVEV (reference sequence). The V gene lost 2 bases and the J gene lost 6 bases, with 11 bases spanning the gap. Here the CDR3 DNA reads TGTGCCAGCAGTTTAAATGGAGGGAGCAATGAGCAGTTCTTC. It codes for CASSLNGGSNEQFF.

This clone appeared a single time. The genes are TRBV4-3 and TRBJ2-7; 13 bases are shared with TRBD2. The CDR3 covers 16 residues. CDR1 and CDR2 (germline): LGHNA, YSLEER. V lost 0 bases to trimming and J lost 6 bases; unmatched junction nucleotides: 5. CDR3 coding DNA: TGCGCCAGCAGCCAAGACCCGGGACTAGCGGGATTCGAGCAGTACTTC. Its translation: CASSQDPGLAGFEQYF.

The chain joins TRBV4-3 to TRBJ2-1; 7 bases are a match to TRBD2. The trim removed 4 bases at V and 2 bases at J, leaving 11 bases unmatched. CDR1 LGHNA and CDR2 YSLEER come from the germline V gene. The CDR3 totals 17 residues. The CDR3 reads CASSPALAATTYNEQFF. The DNA for the CDR3 is TGCGCCAGCAGCCCTGCCCTAGCGGCCACGACCTACAATGAGCAGTTCTTC.

By share, this clone counts as large. This rearrangement joins TRBV15 to TRBJ2-2; D uncertain. With 5 bases removed from V and 6 bases from J, the gap between germline ends came to 16 bases. This CDR3 region has 15 residues. Germline CDR1 reads LNHNV; CDR2 reads YYDKDF (reference sequence). In nucleotides, the CDR3 is TGTGCCACCAGCCCCGGCCGGGTAAACGCCGGGGAGCTGTTTTTT. Its translation is CATSPGRVNAGELFF.

This chain uses TRBV2 with TRBJ2-7; 7 nucleotides line up with TRBD2. This CDR3 has 16 amino acids. V lost 4 bases to trimming and J lost 2 bases; unmatched junction nucleotides: 11. Germline V lookup: CDR1 SNHLY, CDR2 FYNNEI. The CDR3 is CASSVFGEGKTYEQYF. In DNA form, the CDR3 reads TGTGCCAGCAGTGTGTTTGGGGAGGGAAAAACCTACGAGCAGTACTTC. Combining the CDR3 with reference TRBV2 and TRBJ2-7 gives the whole variable domain EPEVTQTPSHQVTQMGQEVILRCVPISNHLYFYWYRQILGQKVEFLVSFYNNEISEKSEIFDDQFSVERPDGSNFTLKIRSTKLEDSAMYFCASSVFGEGKTYEQYFGPGTRLTVT.

The chain carries TRBV13 and TRBJ2-7; 7 bases align to TRBD1. Trimming at V came to 5 bases and at J to 2 bases, leaving 9 bases not matched to a gene. The CDR3 totals 15 residues. CDR1 and CDR2 from the germline V gene are PRHDT and FYEKMQ (reference sequence). The CDR3 loop reads CASSPRRGHAYEQYF. DNA for the CDR3: TGTGCCAGCAGCCCAAGAAGGGGGCACGCCTACGAGCAGTACTTC.